A single T cell receptor beta chain is shown here with its context. This receptor's antigen is unknown. No much larger clonotype is one base removed from it; base qualities were not supplied. The cohort comprised approximately 700 healthy bone marrow donors. Cohort members were all nominally healthy when sampled, although unrecorded immune exposures were likely present. The donor was CMV seronegative and belonged to the group of roughly 330 seronegative cohort members. A peripheral blood sample was provided by each donor, and peripheral blood mononuclear cells were used for TCR beta sequencing. Genomic DNA was extracted from the blood cell samples with the Qiagen DNeasy Blood Extraction Kit. These data belong to a study of cytomegalovirus exposure and HLA in healthy donors (dated by TCRdb to the late 2010s). Some background on the complete study: An earlier analysis of about 530 of the donors reported around 280 Gb of sequence data and approximately 120 million unique TCR beta sequences obtained from roughly 180 million T cells. Across about 370 genotyped donors of the cohort, an average of about 240,000 unique TCR beta nucleotide sequences per donor were sequenced, and 15% to 20% of those sequences were non-productive. All discovery cohort repertoires had been generated on a single sequencing platform. An earlier analysis of 587 of the donors used high-throughput TCR beta sequencing to judge whether each TCR beta V gene segment behaved as functional or pseudogenic. Rather than using new phenotypic data, the later analysis identified candidate immune exposures from TCR beta sequences and from how often those sequences occurred across donors. Five DR-DQ haplotypes were treated as single units for association and clustering because of strong linkage in the cohort. Typing coverage varied by locus: roughly 629-640 donors for A, B, C, DRB1 and DQB1; approximately 560 for DQA1; over 600 for DPA1; some 470 for DPB1. An early release covering 550 to 700 HLA-typed donors comprised about 300 gigabases of sequencing data and around 80 million unique TCR sequences. The study profiled the T cell repertoires of 500 to 800 subjects by immunosequencing and related them to cytomegalovirus serostatus. The study combined high-throughput TCR immunosequencing, statistical association of individual TCRs with disease status, and machine learning to predict cytomegalovirus infection status. Of the approximately 400 genotyped donors, roughly 80% fell in the genetic ancestry cluster associated with self-reported Caucasian donors. Donor age, sex, ethnicity and CMV serostatus were compiled together with the repertoire data. To study patterns of TCR occurrence, a later analysis re-analyzed previously published TCR beta repertoires from 500 to 850 donors and added high-resolution HLA genotyping. Along with the approximately 700-subject first cohort, a separate validation cohort of over 90 different subjects was used. In a later genetic analysis, genome-wide SNP genotypes for about 60% of the 666 donors were used, and that subset was treated as a discovery cohort. The study aimed to test whether cataloging public T cell receptors could reveal signatures of past pathogen exposure. Class I and class II HLA loci were covered by the typing at four-digit resolution.

The study at large found these results: A later analysis found that TCR association rates varied across HLA loci, with DRB1 alleles showing the most associated TCRs and HLA-C alleles the fewest. In a later analysis, HLA-associated TCR beta chains showed more clonal expansion and lower generation probabilities than non-associated chains that were equally common. Only TCR beta chains were sequenced in this cohort, and the absence of alpha or paired-chain data limited detectable features. In vitro tests confirmed that a few of the cytomegalovirus-associated TCR beta chains recognize cytomegalovirus antigens. The 87-base-pair reads could not distinguish some IMGT-functional V segments, including TRBV6-2 and TRBV6-3, so those segments were excluded. A cluster of highly shared sequence variants was judged likely to represent a technical artifact of the sequencing pipeline. When HLA alleles, especially DR and DQ, strongly co-occurred, TCR associations were difficult to assign to individual alleles. A further reported finding was that TCR beta sequences accurately predicted the HLA-A and HLA-B alleles for most subjects in the first cohort. Linkage disequilibrium might explain the correlated functional status among segregating V segments, but an unknown experimental factor could not be ruled out. A later analysis associated 15,000 or so TCR beta sequences with specific HLA alleles at a false discovery rate of 0.05. For the cohort, immune exposure information was limited to CMV serostatus. The study gave a list of about 160 TCR beta chains associated with cytomegalovirus. In an earlier analysis of 587 of the donors, most TCR beta V segments appeared in productive rearrangements about 90% or about 30% of the time, broadly matching IMGT annotations. Because HLA typing was unavailable for some donors at each locus, only the typed subset was used in association tests. A later analysis reported that several top co-occurrence clusters appeared linked to parvovirus B19, influenza, CMV and Epstein-Barr virus. Across donors, most TCR sequences were observed very rarely, whereas some public TCRs were present in many individuals. Cytomegalovirus status was reported to be diagnosed by the classifier with high specificity and sensitivity in both the original and validation cohorts. Sequencing depth was assumed to be roughly uniform across donors in the presence/absence analyses, though that assumption may not hold. The authors suggested that the approach could potentially be extended to other disease states and immunological phenotypes. Compared with the approximately 670-donor mean, donors in an Asian-associated ancestry cluster had fewer N-insertions in productive TCRs, according to a later genetic analysis. Because counts were too low, roughly 18 rarely observed V segments, including chromosome 9 orphons, were left out of the earlier analysis of some 640 of the donors. In a later analysis, most CMV-associated TCR beta chains were found to appear HLA-restricted, with HLA associations seemingly driven largely by CMV exposure. In a later genetic analysis, a missense DCLRE1C variant was associated with V-gene and J-gene trimming of TCR beta chains, and the association was replicated in an independent cohort.

CDR1 and CDR2 were assigned from the germline V gene as SGHTA and FQGNSA. Reading from cysteine to phenylalanine, the CDR3 counts 17 amino acids. The kept DNA is CDR3 alone, 51 bases in frame from the first base. Trimming takes 1 base off V and 6 bases off J; junction bases not matched to a gene: 14. The library was generated by the immunoSEQ multiplex PCR assay. A mixture of 60 forward primers for TCR Vbeta segments and 13 reverse primers for TCR Jbeta segments was used in the multiplex PCR. The CDR3 region of rearranged TCR beta genes was amplified from genomic DNA by a multiplex PCR assay. Amplified TCR beta libraries were sequenced as 87-base-pair reads on the Illumina HiSeq System. The study's processing was this. A later analysis counted approximately 74 million unique TCR beta chains across the 650 to 800 repertoires, and around 12 million of these chains were shared by at least two donors. Raw reads were error-corrected and collapsed into unique sequences by a nearest-neighbor algorithm in which closely related sequences were merged to remove PCR and sequencing errors. CDR3 sequences were aligned to IMGT reference sequences to assign V, D and J gene segments. For a sequence to be retained, a match of at least six nucleotides to both a V gene segment and a J gene segment was required. A rearrangement was called productive if the CDR3 had no stop codons and remained in frame with V and J, and every other rearrangement was called non-productive. Following IMGT convention, CDR3 was defined as the stretch from the second conserved V-encoded cysteine up to the conserved J-encoded phenylalanine. The earlier analysis of about 500 of the donors excluded sequences that lacked an unambiguous match to a single V gene segment. An earlier analysis of 450 to 650 of the donors called V segments functional above 56.7% productive rearrangements and segregating when the between-donor standard deviation exceeded 5%. A statistical classification framework was developed to diagnose cytomegalovirus status using the catalog of TCR beta chain sequences. In a later analysis, TCR nucleotide sequences were compared against IMGT/GENE-DB human TR gene sequences so that V and J genes could be assigned. A later analysis assigned CDR3 sequences and most-parsimonious VDJ recombination scenarios with the TCRdist pipeline. In a later analysis, every TCR beta chain was defined by the combination of its CDR3 amino acid sequence and its V-gene family, and reads without a unique V-gene family were dropped. A later analysis removed 592 highly shared, low-generation-probability nucleotide sequences to deal with suspected cross-contamination and a sequencing artifact. A later analysis calculated a clonal expansion index for each public chain from normalized within-repertoire ranks of inferred template counts. Generation probabilities in a later analysis came from a VDJ recombination model fitted to out-of-frame rearrangements, and those results were checked against IGoR. Hypergeometric tests were used in a later analysis to score TCR-TCR, TCR-HLA and TCR-CMV co-occurrence, with a repertoire-size bias correction applied to the TCR pairs. In a later analysis, false discovery rates were estimated by permuting HLA or CMV assignments 20 times. In a later analysis, co-occurring TCRs were grouped using DBSCAN, with TCRdist sequence similarity added in when clustering inside HLA-allele-positive subsets. For co-occurrence clustering, repertoires with fewer than 30,000 or more than 120,000 public chains were excluded, along with roughly 5 repertoires with anomalous nucleotide sharing. TCRdb mirrors the immuneACCESS table, restricted to in-frame sequences. Some clones are absent from its copies; in checked studies, under half trace to an unresolved V gene, and the reason for the others is unknown. For V, J and clone size, that table is used; D and trimming come from the DNA. The sample profile shows under 200,000 clones; around three quarters of them were found once. The ten top clones hold roughly 2% of the sample.

Recombination connected TRBV7-2 to TRBJ2-7, with 8 bases aligning to TRBD2. The receptor was isolated from a man aged 35 to 55 in good health and CMV-seronegative. Specimen: PBMCs. The CDR3 in this case is CASSLVASGLHQGEQYF. The DNA sequence is as follows: TGTGCCAGCAGCTTAGTCGCTAGCGGGCTTCACCAGGGCGAGCAGTACTTC.